This T cell receptor beta chain is drawn from a study of T cell changes during pregnancy in multiple sclerosis. Clones were sequenced by immunoSEQ multiplex PCR, and TCRdb holds only the in-frame ones, with some missing. Counted here are 70,000 to 85,000 clones, 92% occurring once; the ten biggest clones make up about 2.8%. Germline lookup yields CDR1 SNHLY and CDR2 FYNNEI. The CDR3 contains 14 residues. Trimming cost V 8 bases and J 1 base, with 12 bases left between them. This specimen consisted of peripheral blood, obtained before pregnancy. The TCR comes from a female donor with multiple sclerosis, enrolled in a pregnancy study. This chain uses TRBV2 with TRBJ2-1, with D possibly matching TRBD2 (5 bases). The DNA of the CDR3 is TGTGCCAGCCGCGGAGCGGAATCCTACAATGAGCAGTTCTTC. It yields the protein CASRGAESYNEQFF.